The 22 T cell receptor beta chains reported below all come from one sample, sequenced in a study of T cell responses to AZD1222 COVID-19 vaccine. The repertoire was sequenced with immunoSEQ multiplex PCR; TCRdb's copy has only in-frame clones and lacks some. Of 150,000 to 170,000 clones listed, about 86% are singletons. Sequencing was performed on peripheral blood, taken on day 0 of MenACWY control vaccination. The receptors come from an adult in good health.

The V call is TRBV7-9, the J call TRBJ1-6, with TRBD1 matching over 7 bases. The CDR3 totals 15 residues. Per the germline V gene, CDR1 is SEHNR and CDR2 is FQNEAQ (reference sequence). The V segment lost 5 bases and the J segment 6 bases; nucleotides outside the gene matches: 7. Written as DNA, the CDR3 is TGTGCCAGCAGCCCCCCGGGACAGCTTAATTCACCCCTCCACTTT. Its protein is CASSPPGQLNSPLHF.

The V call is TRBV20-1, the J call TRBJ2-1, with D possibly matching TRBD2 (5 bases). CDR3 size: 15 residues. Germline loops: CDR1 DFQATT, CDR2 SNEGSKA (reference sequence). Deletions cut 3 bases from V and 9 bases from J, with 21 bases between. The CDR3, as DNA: TGCAGTGCTAGTGATACCGGGGTTAGCAATGGTGAGCAGTTCTTC. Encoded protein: CSASDTGVSNGEQFF.

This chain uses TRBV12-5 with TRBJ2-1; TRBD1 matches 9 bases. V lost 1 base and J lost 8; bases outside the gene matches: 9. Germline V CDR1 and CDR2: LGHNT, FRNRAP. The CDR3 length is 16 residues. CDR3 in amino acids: CASGLGQGTGYDEQFF. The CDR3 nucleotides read TGTGCTAGTGGTTTGGGGCAGGGGACAGGGTACGATGAGCAGTTCTTC.

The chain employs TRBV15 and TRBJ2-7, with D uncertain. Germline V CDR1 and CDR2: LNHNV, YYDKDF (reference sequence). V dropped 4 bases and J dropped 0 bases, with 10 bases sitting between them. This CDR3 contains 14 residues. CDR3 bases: TGTGCCACCAGCAAACTTAAACCCTCCTACGAGCAGTACTTC. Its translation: CATSKLKPSYEQYF.

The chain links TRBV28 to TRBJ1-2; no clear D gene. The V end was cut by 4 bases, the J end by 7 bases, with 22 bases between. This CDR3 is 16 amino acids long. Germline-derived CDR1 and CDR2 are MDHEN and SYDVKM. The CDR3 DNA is TGTGCCAGCAGTTCCAGCGGAACGGAGCCGTTCGGTGGCTACACCTTC. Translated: CASSSSGTEPFGGYTF.

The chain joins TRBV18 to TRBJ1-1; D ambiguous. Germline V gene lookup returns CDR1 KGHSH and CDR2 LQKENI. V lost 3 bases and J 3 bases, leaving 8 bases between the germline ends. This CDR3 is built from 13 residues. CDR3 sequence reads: CASSPKVDTEAFF. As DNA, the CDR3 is TGTGCCAGCTCACCGAAGGTCGACACTGAAGCTTTCTTT.

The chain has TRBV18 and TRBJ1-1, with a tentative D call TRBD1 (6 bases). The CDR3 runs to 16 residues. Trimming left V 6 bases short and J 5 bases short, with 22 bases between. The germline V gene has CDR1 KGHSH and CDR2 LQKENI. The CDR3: CASSPLPGGERTEAFF. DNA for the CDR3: TGTGCCAGCTCCCCTCTCCCCGGGGGCGAGAGAACTGAAGCTTTCTTT.

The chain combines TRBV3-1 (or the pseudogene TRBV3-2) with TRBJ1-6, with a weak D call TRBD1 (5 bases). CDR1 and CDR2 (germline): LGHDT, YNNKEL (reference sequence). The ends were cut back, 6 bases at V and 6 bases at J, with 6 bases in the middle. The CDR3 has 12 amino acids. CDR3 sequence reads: CASRGPNSPLHF. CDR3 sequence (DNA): TGTGCCAGCAGGGGGCCTAATTCACCCCTCCACTTT.

CDR3 nucleotides: TGTGCCAGCAGCTTGGCCGGGACGGATGGCTACACCTTC. This translates into CASSLAGTDGYTF. The chain links TRBV5-4 to TRBJ1-2; maybe TRBD1 (5 bases). The CDR3 consists of 13 residues. V was cut by 0 bases and J by 6 bases, with 9 bases left in between. Germline V gene lookup returns CDR1 SGHNT and CDR2 YYREEE (reference sequence).

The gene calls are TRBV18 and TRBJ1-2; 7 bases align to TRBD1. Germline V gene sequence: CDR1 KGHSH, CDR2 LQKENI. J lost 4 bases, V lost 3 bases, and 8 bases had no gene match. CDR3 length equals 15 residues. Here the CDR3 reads CASSPGTDFSYGYTF. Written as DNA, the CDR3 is TGTGCCAGCTCACCCGGGACAGATTTTTCCTATGGCTACACCTTC.

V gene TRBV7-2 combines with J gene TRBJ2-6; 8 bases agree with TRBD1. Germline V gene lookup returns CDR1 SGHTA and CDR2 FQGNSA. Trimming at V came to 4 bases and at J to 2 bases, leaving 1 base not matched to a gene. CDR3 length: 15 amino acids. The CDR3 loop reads CASSYRGAGANVLTF. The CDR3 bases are TGTGCCAGCAGCTACAGGGGGGCTGGGGCCAACGTCCTGACTTTC.

In DNA form, the CDR3 reads TGTGCCATCAGTGGCCAGGGGGCGTCTGGAAACACCATATATTTT. Protein product: CAISGQGASGNTIYF. V and J are TRBV10-3 and TRBJ1-3; 8 positions match TRBD1. The V segment lost 4 bases and the J segment 1 base; nucleotides outside the gene matches: 3. The CDR3 sequence is 15 residues long. Per the germline V gene, CDR1 is ENHRY and CDR2 is SYGVKD.

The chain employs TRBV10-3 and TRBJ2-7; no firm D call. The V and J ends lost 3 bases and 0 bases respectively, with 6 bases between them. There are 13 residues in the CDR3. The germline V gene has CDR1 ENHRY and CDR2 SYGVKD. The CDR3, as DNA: TGTGCCATCAGTGATTTCAGCTCCTACGAGCAGTACGTC. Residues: CAISDFSSYEQYV.

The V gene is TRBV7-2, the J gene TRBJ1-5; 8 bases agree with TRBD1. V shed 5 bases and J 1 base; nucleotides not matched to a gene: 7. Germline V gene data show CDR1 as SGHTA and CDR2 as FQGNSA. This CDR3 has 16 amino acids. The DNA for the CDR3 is TGTGCCAGCAGCAGGACAGGGTGGCCGAGCAATCAGCCCCAGCATTTT. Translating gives CASSRTGWPSNQPQHF. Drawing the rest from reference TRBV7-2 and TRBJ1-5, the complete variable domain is GAGVSQSPSNKVTEKGKDVELRCDPISGHTALYWYRQSLGQGLEFLIYFQGNSAPDKSGLPSDRFSAERTGGSVSTLTIQRTQQEDSAVYLCASSRTGWPSNQPQHFGDGTRLSIL.

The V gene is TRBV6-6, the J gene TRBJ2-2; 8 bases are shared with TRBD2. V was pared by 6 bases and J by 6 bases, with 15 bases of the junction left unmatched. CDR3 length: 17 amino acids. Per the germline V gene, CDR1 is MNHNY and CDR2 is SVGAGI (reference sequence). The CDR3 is CASRRAGDLFRAGELFF. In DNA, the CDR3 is TGTGCCAGCAGACGAGCGGGGGACCTTTTTCGTGCCGGGGAGCTGTTTTTT.

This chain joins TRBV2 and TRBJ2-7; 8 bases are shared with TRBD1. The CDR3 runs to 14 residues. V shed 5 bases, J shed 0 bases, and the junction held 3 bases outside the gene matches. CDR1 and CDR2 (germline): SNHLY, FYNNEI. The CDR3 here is CASSSTGGSYEQYF. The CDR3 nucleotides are TGTGCCAGCAGTTCCACAGGGGGCTCCTACGAGCAGTACTTC. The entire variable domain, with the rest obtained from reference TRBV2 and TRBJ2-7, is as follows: EPEVTQTPSHQVTQMGQEVILRCVPISNHLYFYWYRQILGQKVEFLVSFYNNEISEKSEIFDDQFSVERPDGSNFTLKIRSTKLEDSAMYFCASSSTGGSYEQYFGPGTRLTVT.

The CDR3 protein is CASNTGTYKQFF. DNA for the CDR3: TGTGCCAGCAATACGGGGACATATAAGCAGTTCTTC. This chain connects TRBV12-3 or TRBV12-4 to TRBJ2-1, with D possibly being TRBD1 (6 bases). V dropped 7 bases and J dropped 11 bases, with 15 bases sitting between them. CDR3 length: 12 amino acids.

For the CDR3, the DNA is TGTGCCAGCAGCTTAATGGGCGGAGGAAACACCATATATTTT. This codes for CASSLMGGGNTIYF. V is TRBV7-2 and J is TRBJ1-3; D gene ambiguous. The CDR3 loop spans 14 amino acids. Per the germline V gene, CDR1 is SGHTA and CDR2 is FQGNSA. V shed 2 bases and J shed 4 bases, with 9 bases lying between them.

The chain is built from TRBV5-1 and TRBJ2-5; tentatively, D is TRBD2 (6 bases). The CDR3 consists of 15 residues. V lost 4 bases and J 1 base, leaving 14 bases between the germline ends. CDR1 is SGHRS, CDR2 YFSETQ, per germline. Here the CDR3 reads CASSRGTGPQETQYF. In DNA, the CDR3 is TGCGCCAGCAGCCGGGGGACCGGACCCCAAGAGACCCAGTACTTC.

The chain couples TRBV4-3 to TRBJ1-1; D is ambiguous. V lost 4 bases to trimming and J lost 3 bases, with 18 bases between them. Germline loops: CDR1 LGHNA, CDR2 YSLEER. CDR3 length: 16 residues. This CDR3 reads CASSPKPGARDTEAFF. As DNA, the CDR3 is TGCGCCAGCAGCCCCAAACCGGGAGCGCGGGACACTGAAGCTTTCTTT.

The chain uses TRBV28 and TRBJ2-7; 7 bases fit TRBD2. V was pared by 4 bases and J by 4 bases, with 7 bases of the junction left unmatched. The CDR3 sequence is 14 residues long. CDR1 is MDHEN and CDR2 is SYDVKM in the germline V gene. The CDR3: CASSSPLAPYEQYF. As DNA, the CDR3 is TGTGCCAGCAGTTCCCCACTAGCGCCATACGAGCAGTACTTC.

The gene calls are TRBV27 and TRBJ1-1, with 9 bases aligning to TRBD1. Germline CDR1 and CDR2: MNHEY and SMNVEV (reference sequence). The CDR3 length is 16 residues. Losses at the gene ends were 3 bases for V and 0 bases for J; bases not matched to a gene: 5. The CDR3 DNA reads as TGTGCCAGCAGTTTTATGGACAGGGGCTTGAACACTGAAGCTTTCTTT. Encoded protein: CASSFMDRGLNTEAFF.